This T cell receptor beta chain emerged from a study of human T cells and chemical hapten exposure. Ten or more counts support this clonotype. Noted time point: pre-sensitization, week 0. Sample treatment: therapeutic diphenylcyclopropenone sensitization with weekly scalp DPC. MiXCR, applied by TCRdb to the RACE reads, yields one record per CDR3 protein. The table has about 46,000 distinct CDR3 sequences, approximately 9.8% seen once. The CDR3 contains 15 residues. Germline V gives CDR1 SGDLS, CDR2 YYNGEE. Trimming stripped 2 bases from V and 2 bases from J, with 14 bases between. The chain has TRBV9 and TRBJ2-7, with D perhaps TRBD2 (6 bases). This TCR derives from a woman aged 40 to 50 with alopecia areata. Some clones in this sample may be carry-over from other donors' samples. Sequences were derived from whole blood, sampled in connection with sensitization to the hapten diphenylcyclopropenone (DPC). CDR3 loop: CASSVGDSRTYEQYF. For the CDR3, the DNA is TGTGCCAGCAGCGTGGGGGACTCCCGGACCTACGAGCAGTACTTC.